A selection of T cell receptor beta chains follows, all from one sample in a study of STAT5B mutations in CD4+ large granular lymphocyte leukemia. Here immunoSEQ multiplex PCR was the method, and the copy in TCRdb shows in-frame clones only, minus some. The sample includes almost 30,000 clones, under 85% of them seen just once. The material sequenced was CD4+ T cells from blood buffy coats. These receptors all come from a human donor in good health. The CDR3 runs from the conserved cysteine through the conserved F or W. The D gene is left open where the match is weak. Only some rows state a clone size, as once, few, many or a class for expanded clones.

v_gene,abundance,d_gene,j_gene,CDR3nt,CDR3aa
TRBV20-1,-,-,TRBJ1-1,TGCAGTGCTAGCGGGGGCACTGAAGCTTTCTTT,CSASGGTEAFF
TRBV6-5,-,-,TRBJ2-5,-,CASSTSGQETQYF
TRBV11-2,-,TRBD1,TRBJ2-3,TGTGCCAGCAGCTTAGTGAGTTTAGGACAGGGCACAGATACGCAGTATTTT,CASSLVSLGQGTDTQYF
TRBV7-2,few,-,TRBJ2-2,TGTGCCAGCAGCTTAGGGCAGCTCGGGGAGCTGTTTTTT,CASSLGQLGELFF
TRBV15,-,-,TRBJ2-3,TGTGCCACCAGCCCCGGGTGGGGCGGCACAGATACGCAGTATTTT,CATSPGWGGTDTQYF
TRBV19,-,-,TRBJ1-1,TGTGCCAGTAGTAGGAGTGCCGGGCCCCAATTGGTAGCTTTCTTT,CASSRSAGPQLVAFF
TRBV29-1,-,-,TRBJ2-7,TGCAGCGCCCGGATGGCAGCGAACTACGAGCAGTACTTC,CSARMAANYEQYF
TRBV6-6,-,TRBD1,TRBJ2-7,TGTGCCAGCAGTCTACCGGGACAGGGAGCCTACGAGCAGTACTTC,CASSLPGQGAYEQYF
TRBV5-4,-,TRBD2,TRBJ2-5,TGTGCCAGCAGCTCCGGACTAGCGGGGGGTGAGACCCAGTACTTC,CASSSGLAGGETQYF
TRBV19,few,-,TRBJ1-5,TGTGCCAGTAGTATGGTCCAGGGACTCGGTCAGCCCCAGCATTTT,CASSMVQGLGQPQHF
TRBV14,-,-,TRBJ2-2,TGTGCCAGCAGCCAAGAACTTCCTGGGCCAGAAAATACCGGGGAGCTGTTTTTT,CASSQELPGPENTGELFF
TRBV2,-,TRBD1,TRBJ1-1,TGTGTCAGCAGCGGACAGGGCGCTGAAGCTTTCTTT,CVSSGQGAEAFF
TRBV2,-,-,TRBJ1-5,TGTGCCAGCAGGCCGGCACTGGGGGGGGATCAGCCCCAGCATTTT,CASRPALGGDQPQHF
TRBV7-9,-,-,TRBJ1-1,TGTGCCAGCAGCTCGGCCACTATTGCCGGCCGACACGAAGCTTTCTTT,CASSSATIAGRHEAFF
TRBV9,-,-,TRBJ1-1,TGTGCCAGCAGCGCACCGGGAGGGGGACCAGATTTGAACACTGAAGCTTTCTTT,CASSAPGGGPDLNTEAFF
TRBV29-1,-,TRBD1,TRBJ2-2,TGCAGCGTTGCTCTAGGGGGCAAAAAATGGACCGGGGAGCTGTTTTTT,CSVALGGKKWTGELFF
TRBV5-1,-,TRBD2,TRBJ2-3,TGCGCCAGCATGCTAGCGGGGGGCCATACGCAGTATTTT,CASMLAGGHTQYF
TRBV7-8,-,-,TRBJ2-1,TGTGCCAGCAGCTTTTTACCAAGGGGATACAATGAGCAGTTCTTC,CASSFLPRGYNEQFF
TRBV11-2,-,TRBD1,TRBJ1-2,TGTGCCAGCAGCTTAGTGGGACAGGGGAACTATGGCTACACCTTC,CASSLVGQGNYGYTF
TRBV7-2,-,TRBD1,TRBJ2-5,TGTGCCAGCAGGTTGACAGGGATGGAGACCCAGTACTTC,CASRLTGMETQYF
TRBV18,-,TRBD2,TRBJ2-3,TGTGCCAGCTCAACTAGCGGCACAGATACGCAGTATTTT,CASSTSGTDTQYF
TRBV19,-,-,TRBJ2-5,TGTGCCAGTAGTATCCTTCCCCAGCATGGCCTAGAGTCTGCAGAGACCCAGTACTTC,CASSILPQHGLESAETQYF
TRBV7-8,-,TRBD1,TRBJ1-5,TGTGCCAGCAGCAAAACCCGGGACAGAGAGAATCAGCCCCAGCATTTT,CASSKTRDRENQPQHF
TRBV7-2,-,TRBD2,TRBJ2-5,TGTGCCAGCAGCTTAGTAGCGGGCCCTCAAGAGACCCAGTACTTC,CASSLVAGPQETQYF
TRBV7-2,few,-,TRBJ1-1,TGTGCCAGCAGCTTGGGGAGCGGGGTCACTGAAGCTTTCTTT,CASSLGSGVTEAFF
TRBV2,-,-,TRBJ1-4,TGTGCCAGCAGTCCCAGGGCAGGTTTTTATGAAAAACTGTTTTTT,CASSPRAGFYEKLFF
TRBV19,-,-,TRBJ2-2,TGTGCCAGTAGTATCAGACAGATACCTAACACCGGGGAGCTGTTTTTT,CASSIRQIPNTGELFF
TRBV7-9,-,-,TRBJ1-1,TGTGCCAGCAGCCTCGACACCCGTGAAGCTTTCTTT,CASSLDTREAFF
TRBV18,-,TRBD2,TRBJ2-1,TGTGCCAGCTCACACGAGGGGCTAGCGGGGTCCAATGAGCAGTTCTTC,CASSHEGLAGSNEQFF
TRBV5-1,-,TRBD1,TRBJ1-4,TGCGCCAGCAGCTTACGACAGGGGGCGCTTCCTAATGAAAAACTGTTTTTT,CASSLRQGALPNEKLFF
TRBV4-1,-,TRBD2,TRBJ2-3,TGCGCCAGCAGTCTCACCACCTTAGGCGGGGGGGCATATACGCAGTATTTT,CASSLTTLGGGAYTQYF
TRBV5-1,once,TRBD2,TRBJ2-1,TGCGCCAGCAGCTTGGGAGCGGGGAGCTACAATGAGCAGTTCTTC,CASSLGAGSYNEQFF
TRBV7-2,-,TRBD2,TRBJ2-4,TGTGCCAGCGCCGGGGGGATGGGACTAAACATTCAGTACTTC,CASAGGMGLNIQYF
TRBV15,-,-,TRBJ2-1,TGTGCCACCAGCGCCGTGCCCCTCCACAATGAGCAGTTCTTC,CATSAVPLHNEQFF
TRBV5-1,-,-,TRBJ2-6,TGCGCCAGCAGCTTGGGGTCGAGGGGGGGAAGCTCTGGGGCCAACGTCCTGACTTTC,CASSLGSRGGSSGANVLTF
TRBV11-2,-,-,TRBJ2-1,TGTGCCAGCAGCTTAGAACCAACCTACAATGAGCAGTTCTTC,CASSLEPTYNEQFF
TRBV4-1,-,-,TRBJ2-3,TGCGCCAGCAGCCAGCAGGGCAATTCAGATACGCAGTATTTT,CASSQQGNSDTQYF
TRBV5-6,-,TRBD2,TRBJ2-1,TGTGCCAGCAGCCCCACTAGCGGGGGGGCTCCTGAGCAGTTCTTC,CASSPTSGGAPEQFF
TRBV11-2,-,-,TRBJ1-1,TGTGCCAGCAGCTCCCCGGGTGGGACTGAAGCTTTCTTT,CASSSPGGTEAFF
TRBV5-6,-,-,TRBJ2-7,TGTGCCAGCAGACTTAAGGCCATAGGCGAGCAGTACTTC,CASRLKAIGEQYF
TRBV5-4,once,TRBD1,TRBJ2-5,TGTGCCAGCAGTTGGGGTCGACAGGGCCAAGAGACCCAGTACTTC,CASSWGRQGQETQYF